This T cell receptor (beta chain) was identified during a study of shared clonotypes between healthy human individuals. In the study overall: Three plates were used per donor for CD4 naive, three for CD4 memory, two for CD8 naive and one for CD8 memory.

Deep was the level at which the assay was run. Assay: immunoSEQ multiplex PCR; the TCRdb copy retains only in-frame clones and omits some. The repertoire holds some 2 million clones, with roughly 94% as singletons. Germline V gives CDR1 DFQATT, CDR2 SNEGSKA (reference sequence). The CDR3 has 11 residues. V dropped 5 bases and J dropped 4 bases, with 8 bases sitting between them. As for this clone: The identical CDR3 is also encoded by other nucleotide sequences in the sample.

Both subsets, CD45RA+ naive and CD45RA-negative memory, were split from the CD4+ cells. The sequenced sample consisted of naive CD4+ T cells sorted from blood. Sample subset: CD45RA+ positively selected. This chain connects TRBV20-1 to TRBJ1-2; no clear D gene. This TCR came from a man aged 18 to 29 in good health. The CDR3 spells CSAREGYGYTF. The CDR3 DNA reads TGCAGTGCTCGGGAGGGCTATGGCTACACCTTC.